The table lists the clone carrying this T cell receptor beta chain with many counts. Its antigen is undetermined. How the authors handled the data: Clinicopathological groups of papillary thyroid cancer showed CDR3 differences that were used to build a distant-metastasis classifier. TCRdb re-called clones from the PCR reads using MiXCR. These V and J calls rely on TCRdb rather than the paper's analysis. The repertoire holds 25,000 to 35,000 clones, with more than 3.5% as singletons. No patient had received any treatment before thyroid surgery. This entry comes from a study of metastatic and nonmetastatic thyroid tumors. Study in general: Repertoires from malignant and benign thyroid patients were compared across blood and tumor or nodule tissue.

The CDR3 is 14 amino acids. J gave up 2 bases and V 1 base, and 1 base lay outside the gene matches. The V gene's germline CDR1 is SGHDN and CDR2 FVKESK. Study-level results: Reports indicated that malignant thyroid tumors showed significantly higher TCR beta diversity than benign nodules did, in blood and tumor.

Material for sequencing was blood. The sequence derives from a female donor with papillary thyroid cancer or a benign thyroid nodule (not recorded which). Some clones in this sample may be carry-over from other donors' samples. V gene TRBV14 combines with J gene TRBJ2-7; 8 nucleotides line up with TRBD2. CDR3 sequence (DNA): TGTGCCAGCAGCCAAGTAGCGGGGACCTACGAGCAGTACTTC. This gives the protein CASSQVAGTYEQYF.